This T cell receptor beta chain was obtained from a study of blood T cells in healthy people across ages. The authors ran a second PCR of 7 to 11 cycles using a sample-barcoded 5' primer and a J-beta primer mix. A template-switch adaptor that had 12 random nucleotides put a tag on each cDNA molecule. Researchers report that each sample yielded at least 3 million CDR3-containing paired-end reads. MiXCR, applied by TCRdb to the 5' RACE reads, yields one record per CDR3 protein. The sample lists fewer than 800,000 distinct CDR3 sequences, around a fifth occurring once. Study-wide points: Across samples, TCR beta diversity tracked strongly with naive T cell percentage.

Worth noting for this clonotype: Its antigen is currently unknown.

The TCR comes from a man between 65 and 85 years old in good health. Sequenced material: blood.

The CDR3 loop is CASSPRDRGRNEQFF. DNA for the CDR3: TGCGCCAGCAGCCCCCGGGACAGGGGGCGTAATGAGCAGTTCTTC. The V and J genes are TRBV5-1 and TRBJ2-1; 12 bases are a match to TRBD1. The CDR3 has 15 amino acids. The germline CDR1 and CDR2 sequences are SGHRS and YFSETQ. V dropped 4 bases and J dropped 7; count of bases not matched to a gene: 6. The complete variable domain, with remaining parts taken from reference TRBV5-1 and TRBJ2-1, reads KAGVTQTPRYLIKTRGQQVTLSCSPISGHRSVSWYQQTPGQGLQFLFEYFSETQRNKGNFPGRFSGRQFSNSRSEMNVSTLELGDSALYLCASSPRDRGRNEQFFGPGTRLTVL.